The 13 T cell receptor beta chains below come from one sample, sequenced in a study of cytomegalovirus exposure and HLA in healthy donors. With 60 Vbeta and 13 Jbeta primers, the PCR was carried out. Data came from immunoSEQ multiplex PCR; TCRdb stores just in-frame clones and leaves some out. The repertoire holds around 140,000 clones, with around two thirds as singletons. Sequencing used PBMCs. All receptors derive from a male donor in good health and CMV-seronegative.

This clone was picked up a small number of times. J is TRBJ2-6 and V is TRBV30; D remains ambiguous. Germline-derived CDR1 and CDR2 are GTSNPN and SVGIG (reference sequence). Trimming stripped 2 bases from V and 2 bases from J, with 10 bases between. The CDR3 length is 15 residues. The chain's CDR3 is CAWSPLFAGANVLTF. The CDR3 region has the DNA TGTGCCTGGAGTCCCCTATTTGCTGGGGCCAACGTCCTGACTTTC.

V usage is TRBV9 and J usage is TRBJ2-1, with TRBD1 as a possible D gene (7 bases). Germline V gene sequence: CDR1 SGDLS, CDR2 YYNGEE. Trimming left V 3 bases short and J 9 bases short, with 19 bases between. The CDR3 is 15 amino acids. CDR3 region: CASSALGTPGGEQFF. The CDR3 region has the DNA TGTGCCAGCAGCGCCCTCGGGACTCCAGGGGGTGAGCAGTTCTTC.

This sequence joins TRBV28 and TRBJ1-2; 9 bases are a match to TRBD1. This CDR3 comprises 14 residues. Trimming cost V 10 bases and J 8 bases; bases outside gene matches: 14. Germline V lookup: CDR1 MDHEN, CDR2 SYDVKM. Written as DNA, the CDR3 is TGTGCCATAGACTATGGGGACAGGGCTAACGGCTACACCTTC. Encoded protein: CAIDYGDRANGYTF.

This rearrangement joins TRBV18 to TRBJ1-5; 9 bases align to TRBD1. This CDR3 is built from 13 residues. Germline lookup yields CDR1 KGHSH and CDR2 LQKENI. The ends lost 5 bases at V and 4 bases at J; junction bases unmatched: 0. CDR3 amino acids: CASSGQGNQPQHF. The CDR3 DNA reads TGTGCCAGCTCAGGACAGGGGAATCAGCCCCAGCATTTT.

The rearrangement joins TRBV7-3 to TRBJ1-1, with D possibly matching TRBD1 (5 bases). Trimming shortened V by 5 bases and J by 4 bases, and 17 bases separated the two germline ends. Germline V lookup: CDR1 SGHTA, CDR2 FQGTGA. CDR3 length: 15 residues. The CDR3 DNA reads as TGTGCCAGCAGCAAAACGGGGGATTTGGCCACTGAAGCTTTCTTT. The encoded protein is CASSKTGDLATEAFF. The full variable domain, with the rest looked up from reference TRBV7-3 and TRBJ1-1, is GAGVSQTPSNKVTEKGKYVELRCDPISGHTALYWYRQSLGQGPEFLIYFQGTGAADDSGLPNDRFFAVRPEGSVSTLKIQRTERGDSAVYLCASSKTGDLATEAFFGQGTRLTVV.

This clone was seen more than once but under ten times. Other DNA sequences in this specimen translate into the identical CDR3. The chain uses TRBV7-3 and TRBJ2-3, with TRBD2 as a possible D gene (5 bases). Germline V CDR1 and CDR2: SGHTA, FQGTGA. The CDR3 sequence is 13 residues long. V gave up 2 bases and J gave up 2 bases, with 5 bases separating them. CDR3 bases: TGTGCCAGCAGCTTAGACTACACAGATACGCAGTATTTT. Amino acids: CASSLDYTDTQYF.

This clone showed up just a few times. The V and J genes are TRBV6-5 and TRBJ2-7, with a possible D match to TRBD1 (5 bases). The V end lost 10 bases, the J end lost 4 bases, and 17 bases lay between the germline ends. The length of the CDR3 is 13 residues. Germline V gene data show CDR1 as MNHEY and CDR2 as SVGAGI. For the CDR3, the DNA is TGTGCCACCAGACGAGACAGAGCTTACGAGCAGTACTTC. This encodes CATRRDRAYEQYF.

The chain carries TRBV6-6 and TRBJ1-1; D gene unclear. The germline V gene encodes CDR1 MNHNY and CDR2 SVGAGI (reference sequence). There are 14 residues in the CDR3. V gave up 0 bases and J gave up 6 bases, with 11 bases separating them. The CDR3 nucleotides read TGTGCCAGCAGTTACTCGAGGCGCCAAGCTGAAGCTTTCTTT. It is translated as CASSYSRRQAEAFF.

This chain links TRBV6-5 with TRBJ1-5; no definite D call. The CDR3 is 14 residues long. Per germline, CDR1 MNHEY and CDR2 SVGAGI. V shed 5 bases and J shed 3 bases, with 11 bases lying between them. Here the CDR3 DNA reads TGTGCCAGCAGTACCGAGGGCCCCAATCAGCCCCAGCATTTT. Translating it yields CASSTEGPNQPQHF.

The chain couples TRBV21-1 to TRBJ2-5; TRBD1 reflects the table's D call only, with no check against the DNA. TRBV21-1 is a documented pseudogene. This CDR3 has 15 residues. The CDR3 here is CASSKKTGVGETQYF. Here the CDR3 DNA reads TGTGCCAGCAGCAAAAAAACAGGGGTAGGAGAGACCCAGTACTTC.

The J gene is TRBJ1-6, the V gene TRBV6-1; 9 bases map to TRBD1. Germline assignment: CDR1 MNHNS and CDR2 SASEGT. V lost 6 bases and J lost 8; bases outside the gene matches: 5. The CDR3 runs 14 residues. CDR3 protein: CASRTTGGDSPLHF. CDR3 bases: TGTGCCAGCAGGACGACAGGGGGTGATTCACCCCTCCACTTT.

Here the CDR3 DNA reads TGTGCCAGCAGCTTAGGTCAGGAAAACATTCAGTACTTC. Its translation: CASSLGQENIQYF. This chain connects TRBV7-9 to TRBJ2-4; no definite D call. The V end lost 1 base, the J end lost 5 bases, and 6 bases lay between the germline ends. CDR3 length: 13 amino acids. Looked up from germline, CDR1 is SEHNR and CDR2 is FQNEAQ (reference sequence).

V gene TRBV7-2 combines with J gene TRBJ2-1, with a weak D call TRBD2 (6 bases). CDR1 and CDR2 from the germline V gene are SGHTA and FQGNSA. The CDR3 is made up of 12 amino acids. The ends were cut back, 5 bases at V and 10 bases at J, with 12 bases in the middle. CDR3 sequence reads: CASSGGTSEQFF. Written as DNA, the CDR3 is TGTGCCAGCAGCGGCGGGACGTCGGAGCAGTTCTTC.